The 25 T cell receptor beta chains reported below all come from one sample, sequenced in a study of cytomegalovirus exposure and HLA in healthy donors. Profiling relied on immunoSEQ multiplex PCR, and the TCRdb table lists in-frame clones only, not all of them. The table includes 200,000 or so clones, over 80% detected once. Sequenced sample: PBMCs. The receptor set was obtained from a woman aged 18-29 years in good health and CMV-seronegative.

This clone was seen only once. V and J are TRBV5-1 and TRBJ1-5; D gene uncertain. Germline CDR1 reads SGHRS; CDR2 reads YFSETQ. The ends were cut back, 1 base at V and 0 bases at J, with 8 bases in the middle. The CDR3 runs 15 residues. The CDR3 DNA reads as TGCGCCAGCAGCTTGTGGGGAAGTAGCAATCAGCCCCAGCATTTT. Its translation: CASSLWGSSNQPQHF.

The genes are TRBV27 and TRBJ1-5; a weak D match, TRBD1 (6 bases). The CDR3 is 14 amino acids. V was trimmed by 2 bases and J by 5 bases, leaving 10 bases between them. From germline, CDR1 is MNHEY and CDR2 SMNVEV (reference sequence). CDR3 protein: CASSLGAGDQPQHF. CDR3 coding DNA: TGTGCCAGCAGTTTAGGGGCAGGGGATCAGCCCCAGCATTTT.

The rearrangement links TRBV10-3 to TRBJ1-1; D remains ambiguous. Trimming shortened V by 9 bases and J by 1 base, and 12 bases separated the two germline ends. Germline V gene sequence: CDR1 ENHRY, CDR2 SYGVKD. CDR3 length: 13 residues. The CDR3 protein is CAISLDGNTEAFF. DNA of the CDR3: TGTGCCATTTCTTTGGACGGGAACACTGAAGCTTTCTTT.

The chain links TRBV6-5 to TRBJ2-7; D is perhaps TRBD1 (5 bases). The germline V gene has CDR1 MNHEY and CDR2 SVGAGI. V was shortened by 0 bases and J by 2 bases, with 8 bases between the two germline ends. This CDR3 is built from 14 residues. This CDR3 is CASSYSQDTYEQYF. CDR3 in DNA: TGTGCCAGCAGTTACTCGCAGGACACCTACGAGCAGTACTTC.

In its sample, this clone was seen a few times. CDR3 DNA: TGTGCCAGCAGCTTTTCCGGGACCCTAGGGAATTCACCCCTCCACTTT. Translation gives CASSFSGTLGNSPLHF. The J gene is TRBJ1-6, the V gene TRBV7-2, with D tentatively TRBD1 (5 bases). This CDR3 is 16 amino acids long. CDR1 SGHTA and CDR2 FQGNSA come from the germline V gene. The V end lost 3 bases, the J end lost 7 bases, and 16 bases lay between the germline ends.

This clone was observed at least ten times. The chain couples TRBV9 to TRBJ2-1; possible D gene TRBD1, 6 bases. The CDR3 covers 15 residues. Germline V gives CDR1 SGDLS, CDR2 YYNGEE. The V end lost 0 bases, the J end lost 7 bases, and 14 bases lay between the germline ends. The CDR3 reads CASSVDGDQGNEQFF. In DNA form, the CDR3 reads TGTGCCAGCAGCGTAGATGGGGACCAGGGGAATGAGCAGTTCTTC.

The chain uses TRBV11-2 and TRBJ2-2; a possible D gene is TRBD2 (6 bases). V was shortened by 1 base and J by 6 bases, with 9 bases between the two germline ends. This CDR3 region has 14 residues. The germline CDR1 and CDR2 sequences are SGHAT and FQNNGV. CDR3 nucleotides: TGTGCCAGCAGCTTAGCCAGGGAGGCCGGGGAGCTGTTTTTT. This sequence encodes CASSLAREAGELFF.

The chain links TRBV11-2 to TRBJ1-2; possible D gene TRBD1, 5 bases. The germline V gene has CDR1 SGHAT and CDR2 FQNNGV. Between the trimmed V and J ends, which lost 5 bases and 5 bases, there was a span of 18 bases. This CDR3 has 15 amino acids. In DNA form, the CDR3 reads TGTGCCAGCAGCCTCATACGGGGGACTGGATATGGCTACACCTTC. It translates to CASSLIRGTGYGYTF.

Only one count was recorded for this clone. This rearrangement joins TRBV2 to TRBJ2-7, with TRBD1 as a possible D gene (6 bases). CDR3 length: 14 residues. The ends were cut back, 3 bases at V and 6 bases at J, with 15 bases in the middle. Germline V gene lookup returns CDR1 SNHLY and CDR2 FYNNEI. The CDR3 DNA sequence: TGTGCCAGCAGTGAGGTCCGGGCAGGGGCCGAGCAGTACTTC. Translation: CASSEVRAGAEQYF.

The CDR3 protein is CASSSYRGNQPQHF. CDR3 DNA sequence: TGTGCCAGCAGTAGTTACAGGGGCAATCAGCCCCAGCATTTT. The V and J genes are TRBV6-1 and TRBJ1-5, with D perhaps matching TRBD1 (6 bases). V lost 5 bases to trimming and J lost 2 bases, with 10 bases between them. This CDR3 spans 14 amino acids. CDR1 and CDR2 (germline): MNHNS, SASEGT.

The chain is built from TRBV27 and TRBJ2-1; 7 bases line up with TRBD2. Germline CDR1 is MNHEY and CDR2 is SMNVEV (reference sequence). Losses at the gene ends were 4 bases for V and 1 base for J; bases not matched to a gene: 19. This CDR3 is built from 20 residues. DNA for the CDR3: TGTGCCAGCAGTTCAACTATCCGGTTTAGGTCTAGCGGATCCTACAATGAGCAGTTCTTC. This sequence encodes CASSSTIRFRSSGSYNEQFF.

The chain combines TRBV30 with TRBJ1-1; a weak D match, TRBD1 (5 bases). This CDR3 has 13 residues. The germline CDR1 and CDR2 sequences are GTSNPN and SVGIG (reference sequence). Trimming pared 2 bases from V and 4 bases from J, leaving 11 bases between. CDR3 sequence: CAWSLIGATEAFF. CDR3 nucleotides: TGTGCCTGGAGTCTGATAGGGGCCACTGAAGCTTTCTTT.

The rearrangement joins TRBV15 to TRBJ2-3; 11 bases align to TRBD2. After removal of 2 bases from V and 1 base from J, the junction contained 5 bases not matched to a gene. Germline assignment: CDR1 LNHNV and CDR2 YYDKDF (reference sequence). The CDR3 is 17 amino acids. This CDR3 is CATSRSLAGGGTDTQYF. The CDR3, as DNA: TGTGCCACCAGCAGAAGTTTAGCGGGAGGGGGCACAGATACGCAGTATTTT.

The chain's CDR3 is CASSLGTGDTEAFF. The CDR3 DNA reads as TGCGCCAGCAGCTTGGGGACAGGAGACACTGAAGCTTTCTTT. The chain uses TRBV5-1 and TRBJ1-1; 7 bases are a match to TRBD1. CDR1 is SGHRS and CDR2 is YFSETQ in the germline V gene. The CDR3 extends over 14 amino acids. V trimming: 0 bases; J trimming: 3 bases; junction bases outside the gene matches: 2.

The chain joins TRBV18 to TRBJ2-1, with D possibly matching TRBD1 (6 bases). The CDR3 runs 16 residues. Trimming pared 6 bases from V and 0 bases from J, leaving 15 bases between. Germline lookup yields CDR1 KGHSH and CDR2 LQKENI. The CDR3 is CASSYQGQGSYNEQFF. Written as DNA, the CDR3 is TGTGCCAGCTCGTACCAGGGGCAGGGCTCCTACAATGAGCAGTTCTTC.

This chain links TRBV6-4 with TRBJ2-1; 11 nucleotides line up with TRBD2. The CDR3 totals 15 residues. V was clipped by 3 bases and J by 7 bases; unmatched bases: 5. Germline lookup yields CDR1 MRHNA and CDR2 SNTAGT. CDR3 sequence: CASSDIAGGTNEQFF. DNA for the CDR3: TGTGCCAGCAGTGATATAGCGGGAGGGACTAATGAGCAGTTCTTC.

This clone was counted once. V is TRBV5-1 and J is TRBJ2-5; the D is unclear. The ends were cut back, 0 bases at V and 1 base at J, with 10 bases in the middle. CDR3 length: 15 residues. CDR1 and CDR2 from the germline V gene are SGHRS and YFSETQ. CDR3 region: CASSLVGAAQETQYF. CDR3 nucleotides: TGCGCCAGCAGCTTGGTTGGAGCAGCCCAAGAGACCCAGTACTTC. Complete variable domain (other parts from reference TRBV5-1 and TRBJ2-5): KAGVTQTPRYLIKTRGQQVTLSCSPISGHRSVSWYQQTPGQGLQFLFEYFSETQRNKGNFPGRFSGRQFSNSRSEMNVSTLELGDSALYLCASSLVGAAQETQYFGPGTRLLVL.

The CDR3, as DNA: TGTGCCAGCAGCTACGGGGGGACCTACAATGAGCAGTTCTTC. This sequence encodes CASSYGGTYNEQFF. The chain recombines TRBV6-5 with TRBJ2-1, with 7 nucleotides matching TRBD2. Germline lookup yields CDR1 MNHEY and CDR2 SVGAGI. The junction had 4 bases not matched to a gene; V was cut back by 6 bases and J by 2 bases. The CDR3 covers 14 residues.

The chain combines TRBV5-1 with TRBJ2-7; the match to TRBD2 covers 9 bases. The CDR3 sequence is 17 residues long. Germline CDR1 and CDR2: SGHRS and YFSETQ. Losses at the gene ends were 4 bases for V and 5 bases for J; bases not matched to a gene: 16. The chain's CDR3 is CASSLGTAGLASNEQYF. Here the CDR3 DNA reads TGCGCCAGCAGCCTCGGGACAGCAGGACTAGCGTCCAACGAGCAGTACTTC.

This chain links TRBV2 with TRBJ1-5; D is ambiguous. V was trimmed by 6 bases and J by 6 bases, leaving 9 bases between them. Germline values: CDR1 SNHLY, CDR2 FYNNEI. The CDR3 has 12 residues. The CDR3 is CASRREGQPQHF. The CDR3 DNA reads TGTGCCAGCAGGCGAGAGGGTCAGCCCCAGCATTTT.

The J gene is TRBJ2-7, the V gene TRBV19, with 7 nucleotides matching TRBD1. CDR1 and CDR2 (germline): LNHDA, SQIVND (reference sequence). CDR3 length equals 17 residues. Trimming at V came to 6 bases and at J to 2 bases, leaving 16 bases not matched to a gene. The CDR3 DNA reads TGTGCCAGTAGACCCAGACCCGGACAGGAGACCCCCTACGAGCAGTACTTC. This codes for CASRPRPGQETPYEQYF.

V gene TRBV27 combines with J gene TRBJ2-3, with 8 bases identical to TRBD2. This CDR3 has 14 amino acids. Trimming removed 6 bases from V and 6 bases from J; junction bases left unmatched: 8. Germline loops: CDR1 MNHEY, CDR2 SMNVEV (reference sequence). CDR3: CASRRQGGGDTQYF. The CDR3 nucleotides are TGTGCCAGCAGACGTCAAGGCGGGGGGGATACGCAGTATTTT.

The genes are TRBV29-1 and TRBJ1-2; 7 bases are shared with TRBD1. This CDR3 region has 13 residues. The ends lost 3 bases at V and 3 bases at J; junction bases unmatched: 4. Germline-derived CDR1 and CDR2 are SQVTM and ANQGSEA. Written as DNA, the CDR3 is TGCAGCGTTGATTCGACAGGGTACTATGGCTACACCTTC. Protein: CSVDSTGYYGYTF.

CDR3 residues: CASSLSSNANIAEAFF. The CDR3, as DNA: TGTGCCAGCAGCTTATCCTCCAACGCAAACATTGCTGAAGCTTTCTTT. The gene calls are TRBV7-6 and TRBJ1-1; D is unclear. With 2 bases removed from V and 6 bases from J, the gap between germline ends came to 19 bases. The germline V gene has CDR1 SGHVS and CDR2 FNYEAQ. The CDR3 totals 16 residues. The whole variable domain, filled in from reference TRBV7-6 and TRBJ1-1, reads GAGVSQSPRYKVTKRGQDVALRCDPISGHVSLYWYRQALGQGPEFLTYFNYEAQQDKSGLPNDRFSAERPEGSISTLTIQRTEQRDSAMYRCASSLSSNANIAEAFFGQGTRLTVV.

CDR3 amino acids: CASSPEWGAFIRGYTF. CDR3 sequence (DNA): TGTGCCAGCTCCCCAGAATGGGGGGCGTTCATACGGGGCTACACCTTC. The chain couples TRBV18 to TRBJ1-2; weak D call: TRBD1 (6 bases). This CDR3 has 16 residues. Germline assignment: CDR1 KGHSH and CDR2 LQKENI. Between the trimmed V and J ends, which lost 6 bases and 8 bases, there was a span of 25 bases.